The 17 T cell receptor beta chains in this list originate from one sample, sequenced in a study of T-cell reconstitution after alpha-beta-depleted transplantation in children. Unique molecular identifiers were incorporated when the TCRbeta library was constructed. One entry per CDR3 protein results from TCRdb running MiXCR on the PCR reads. The sample has about 250,000 distinct CDR3 sequences; roughly a quarter are singletons. The sample here was PBMCs, mostly from graft donor cells, taken 360 days after TCRalphabeta/CD19-depleted stem cell transplant. The source is a female patient aged 2-10 years who had a stem cell transplant for congenital amegakaryocytic thrombocytopenia, so the T cells may come from the graft donor.

The chain joins TRBV27 to TRBJ2-5; 8 bases align to TRBD1. Germline assignment: CDR1 MNHEY and CDR2 SMNVEV (reference sequence). V lost 5 bases to trimming and J lost 2 bases; unmatched junction nucleotides: 4. This CDR3 region has 14 residues. The CDR3 nucleotides are TGTGCCAGCAGTGAAAGGACAGGGCAAGAGACCCAGTACTTC. It encodes CASSERTGQETQYF.

This chain joins TRBV6-1 and TRBJ2-7; the D is unclear. Germline lookup yields CDR1 MNHNS and CDR2 SASEGT. The V end was cut by 2 bases, the J end by 3 bases, with 11 bases between. The CDR3 sequence is 14 residues long. In DNA, the CDR3 is TGTGCCAGCAGTGAAAGGTCTATGAGCTACGAGCAGTACTTC. This gives the protein CASSERSMSYEQYF.

The J gene is TRBJ1-1, the V gene TRBV12-3 or TRBV12-4; no firm D call. The CDR3 consists of 14 residues. With 7 bases removed from V and 0 bases from J, the gap between germline ends came to 12 bases. The CDR3 region has the DNA TGTGCCAGCAAGGGCGAACTAATGAACACTGAAGCTTTCTTT. Protein product: CASKGELMNTEAFF.

This clonotype was picked up a small number of times. V usage is TRBV12-3 or TRBV12-4 and J usage is TRBJ1-5; D might be TRBD1 (5 bases). Trimming removed 5 bases from V and 9 bases from J, with 14 bases in between. There are 13 residues in the CDR3. The CDR3 loop is CASSQGFGWPQHF. Written as DNA, the CDR3 is TGTGCCAGCAGTCAGGGCTTCGGGTGGCCCCAGCATTTT.

This chain links TRBV7-2 with TRBJ1-5; the D is unclear. CDR3 length equals 17 residues. Deletions cut 5 bases from V and 2 bases from J, with 19 bases between. Germline V lookup: CDR1 SGHTA, CDR2 FQGNSA. The CDR3 here is CASSPSPGNHGNQPQHF. The CDR3, as DNA: TGTGCCAGCAGCCCCAGCCCCGGGAACCATGGCAATCAGCCCCAGCATTTT.

This clonotype showed up just once. This chain joins TRBV20-1 and TRBJ1-1; the match to TRBD1 covers 8 bases. This CDR3 comprises 17 residues. Germline V gene lookup returns CDR1 DFQATT and CDR2 SNEGSKA (reference sequence). Trimming removed 0 bases from V and 6 bases from J; junction bases left unmatched: 15. CDR3 DNA sequence: TGCAGTGCTAGAGATGTAGGTGCAGGGGGCTTTGGGGCTGAAGCTTTCTTT. Translated, it gives CSARDVGAGGFGAEAFF.

This chain uses TRBV14 with TRBJ2-1; TRBD2 might be the D (7 bases). V was cut by 0 bases and J by 9 bases, with 18 bases left in between. The CDR3 sequence is 16 residues long. Germline assignment: CDR1 SGHDN and CDR2 FVKESK. CDR3 in amino acids: CASSQEGGGPYAEQFF. The CDR3 region has the DNA TGTGCCAGCAGCCAAGAGGGAGGGGGACCCTACGCTGAGCAGTTCTTC.

The chain recombines TRBV14 with TRBJ2-1, with TRBD2 matching 14 bases. CDR1 and CDR2 (germline): SGHDN, FVKESK. The CDR3 extends over 19 amino acids. Unmatched junction bases numbered 10, after V lost 0 bases and J lost 6 bases. The CDR3 loop reads CASSQDYMGLAGEGNEQFF. The CDR3 DNA sequence: TGTGCCAGCAGCCAAGATTATATGGGACTAGCGGGAGAGGGCAATGAGCAGTTCTTC.

At least ten counts were recorded for this clonotype. The chain has TRBV29-1 and TRBJ1-1; D not resolved. Trimming shortened V by 7 bases and J by 7 bases, and 13 bases separated the two germline ends. This CDR3 is 11 amino acids long. Germline lookup yields CDR1 SQVTM and CDR2 ANQGSEA. CDR3 DNA: TGCAGCGCGGATCGGCGGGGTGAAGCTTTCTTT. Its translation: CSADRRGEAFF. Variable domain in full (rest from reference TRBV29-1 and TRBJ1-1): SAVISQKPSRDICQRGTSLTIQCQVDSQVTMMFWYRQQPGQSLTLIATANQGSEATYESGFVIDKFPISRPNLTFSTLTVSNMSPEDSSIYLCSADRRGEAFFGQGTRLTVV.

This clonotype was seen a handful of times. The rearrangement links TRBV10-3 to TRBJ2-2, with D possibly TRBD1 on 6 matching bases. CDR1 and CDR2 from the germline V gene are ENHRY and SYGVKD. V was pared by 4 bases and J by 4 bases, with 7 bases between. The length of the CDR3 is 13 residues. CDR3 coding DNA: TGTGCCATCAGTGGGGGGCCCACCGGGGAGCTGTTTTTT. This encodes CAISGGPTGELFF.

This chain's CDR3 is CSSTGGRNQPQHF. CDR3 in DNA: TGCAGCTCTACAGGGGGCCGCAATCAGCCCCAGCATTTT. The chain employs TRBV29-1 and TRBJ1-5, with TRBD1 identical over 9 bases. V lost 8 bases, J lost 2 bases, and 4 bases stayed unmatched. CDR1 and CDR2 from the germline V gene are SQVTM and ANQGSEA. CDR3 length equals 13 residues. Based on the CDR3 plus reference TRBV29-1 and TRBJ1-5, the full variable domain is SAVISQKPSRDICQRGTSLTIQCQVDSQVTMMFWYRQQPGQSLTLIATANQGSEATYESGFVIDKFPISRPNLTFSTLTVSNMSPEDSSIYLCSSTGGRNQPQHFGDGTRLSIL.

This clonotype was observed a handful of times. This sequence joins TRBV27 and TRBJ2-5; D call uncertain. CDR1 is MNHEY and CDR2 is SMNVEV in the germline V gene (reference sequence). The CDR3 sequence is 13 residues long. Trimming left V 10 bases short and J 5 bases short, with 17 bases between. The CDR3 sequence is CATPGPRRETQYF. CDR3 bases: TGTGCCACCCCGGGCCCACGAAGGGAGACCCAGTACTTC.

This clonotype was seen only once. This chain uses TRBV18 with TRBJ1-2; the D gene is possibly TRBD1 (5 bases). The CDR3 totals 17 residues. Germline V lookup: CDR1 KGHSH, CDR2 LQKENI. Trimming pared 0 bases from V and 1 base from J, leaving 15 bases between. CDR3 in amino acids: CASSPPWAGPVNYGYTF. For the CDR3, the DNA is TGTGCCAGCTCACCACCGTGGGCAGGGCCCGTTAACTATGGCTACACCTTC.

The chain couples TRBV11-2 to TRBJ2-7, with D possibly being TRBD1 (5 bases). This CDR3 contains 16 residues. V was trimmed by 1 base and J by 2 bases, leaving 15 bases between them. The germline V gene encodes CDR1 SGHAT and CDR2 FQNNGV. The CDR3, as DNA: TGTGCCAGCAGCTTAGGGACAAATACTGTGACCTACGAGCAGTACTTC. As protein: CASSLGTNTVTYEQYF.

The chain recombines TRBV4-1 with TRBJ1-6; no reliable D call. The ends were cut back, 3 bases at V and 0 bases at J, with 12 bases in the middle. CDR3 size: 17 residues. Germline-derived CDR1 and CDR2 are MGHRA and YSYEKL. The CDR3 nucleotides read TGCGCCAGCAGCCATATTGGAGGGAGCTCCTATAATTCACCCCTCCACTTT. Its protein is CASSHIGGSSYNSPLHF.

Ten or more counts support this clonotype. V is TRBV10-3 and J is TRBJ2-2; 7 bases fit TRBD2. This CDR3 spans 15 amino acids. Germline V lookup: CDR1 ENHRY, CDR2 SYGVKD. The trim removed 10 bases at V and 7 bases at J, leaving 15 bases unmatched. The CDR3 sequence is CANSRGERASGELFF. Written as DNA, the CDR3 is TGTGCCAACTCCCGGGGGGAGAGGGCCAGCGGGGAGCTGTTTTTT.

The rearrangement links TRBV6-1 to TRBJ2-7, with D uncertain. Germline values: CDR1 MNHNS, CDR2 SASEGT. The V gene lost 10 bases and the J gene lost 2 bases, with 15 bases spanning the gap. The CDR3 spans 13 residues. DNA of the CDR3: TGTGCCAACAGACAAAGCCCTACCTACGAGCAGTACTTC. Translated: CANRQSPTYEQYF.